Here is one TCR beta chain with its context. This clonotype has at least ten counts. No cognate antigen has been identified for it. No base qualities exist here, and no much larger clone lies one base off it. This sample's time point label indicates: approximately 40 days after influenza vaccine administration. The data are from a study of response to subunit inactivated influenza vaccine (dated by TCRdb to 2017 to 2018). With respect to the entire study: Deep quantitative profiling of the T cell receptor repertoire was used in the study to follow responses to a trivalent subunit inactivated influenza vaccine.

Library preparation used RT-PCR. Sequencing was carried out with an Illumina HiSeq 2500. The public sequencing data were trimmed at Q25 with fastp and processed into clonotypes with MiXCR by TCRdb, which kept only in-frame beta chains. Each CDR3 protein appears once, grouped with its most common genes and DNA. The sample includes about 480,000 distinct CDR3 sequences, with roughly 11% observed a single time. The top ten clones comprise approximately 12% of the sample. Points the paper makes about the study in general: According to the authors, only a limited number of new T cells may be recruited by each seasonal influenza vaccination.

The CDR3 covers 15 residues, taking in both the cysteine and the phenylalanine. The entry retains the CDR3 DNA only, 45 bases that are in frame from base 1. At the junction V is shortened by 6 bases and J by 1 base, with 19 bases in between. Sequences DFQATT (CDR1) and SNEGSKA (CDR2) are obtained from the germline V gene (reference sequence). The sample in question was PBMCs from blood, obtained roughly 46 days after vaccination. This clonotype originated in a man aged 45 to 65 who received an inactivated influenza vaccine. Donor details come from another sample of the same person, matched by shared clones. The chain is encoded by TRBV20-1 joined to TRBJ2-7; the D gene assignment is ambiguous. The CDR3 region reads CSAISSYPPSYEQYF. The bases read TGCAGTGCCATCTCCTCGTATCCCCCGTCCTACGAGCAGTACTTC.